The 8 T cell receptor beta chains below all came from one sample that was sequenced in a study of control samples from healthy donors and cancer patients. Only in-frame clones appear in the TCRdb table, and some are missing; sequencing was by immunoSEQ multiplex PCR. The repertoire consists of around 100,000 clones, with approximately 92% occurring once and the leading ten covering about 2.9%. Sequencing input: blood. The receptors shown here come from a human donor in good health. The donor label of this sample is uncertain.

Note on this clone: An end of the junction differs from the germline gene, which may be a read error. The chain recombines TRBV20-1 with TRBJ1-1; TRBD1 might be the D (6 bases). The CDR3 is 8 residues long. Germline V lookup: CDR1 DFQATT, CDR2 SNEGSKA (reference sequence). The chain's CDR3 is CSAREGAF. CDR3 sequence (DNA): TGCAGTGCTAGAGAGGGGGCGTTT.

CDR3 region: CASSYTGEVFGYTF. The CDR3 nucleotides read TGTGCCAGCAGCTATACAGGGGAGGTGTTTGGCTACACCTTC. This sequence joins TRBV5-6 and TRBJ1-2; TRBD1 aligns across 7 bases. This CDR3 contains 14 residues. Germline V gene sequence: CDR1 SGHDT, CDR2 YYEEEE. The ends lost 3 bases at V and 7 bases at J; junction bases unmatched: 9.

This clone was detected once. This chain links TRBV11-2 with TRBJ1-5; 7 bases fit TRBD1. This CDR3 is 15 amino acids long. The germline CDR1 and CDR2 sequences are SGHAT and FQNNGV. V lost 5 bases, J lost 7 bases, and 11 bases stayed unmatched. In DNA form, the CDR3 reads TGTGCCAGCAGCATCGAACAGGGGAGAGGGCAGCCCCAGCATTTT. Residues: CASSIEQGRGQPQHF.

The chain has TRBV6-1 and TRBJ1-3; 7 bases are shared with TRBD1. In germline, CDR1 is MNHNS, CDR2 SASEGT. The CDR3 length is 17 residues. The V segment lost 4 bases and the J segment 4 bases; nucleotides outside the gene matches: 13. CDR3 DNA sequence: TGTGCCAGCAGTGCCGCTCGACAGGGAATCTCCGGAAACACCATATATTTT. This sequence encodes CASSAARQGISGNTIYF.

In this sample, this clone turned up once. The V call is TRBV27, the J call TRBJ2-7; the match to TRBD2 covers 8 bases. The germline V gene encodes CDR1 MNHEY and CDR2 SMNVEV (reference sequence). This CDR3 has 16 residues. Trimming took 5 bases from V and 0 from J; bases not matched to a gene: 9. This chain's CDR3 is CASSLVAGSSSYEQYF. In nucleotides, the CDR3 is TGTGCCAGCAGTCTGGTAGCGGGATCGAGCTCCTACGAGCAGTACTTC.

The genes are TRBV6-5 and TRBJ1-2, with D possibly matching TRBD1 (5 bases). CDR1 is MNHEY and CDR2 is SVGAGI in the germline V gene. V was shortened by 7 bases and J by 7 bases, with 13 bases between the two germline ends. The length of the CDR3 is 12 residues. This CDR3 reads CASTNRRAGYTF. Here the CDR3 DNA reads TGTGCCAGCACTAACAGGCGAGCTGGCTACACCTTC.

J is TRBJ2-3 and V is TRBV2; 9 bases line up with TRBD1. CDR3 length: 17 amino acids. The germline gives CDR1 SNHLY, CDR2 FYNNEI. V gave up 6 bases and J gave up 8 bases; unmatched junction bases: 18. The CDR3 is CASSDLGDRGIGVTQYF. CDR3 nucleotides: TGTGCCAGCAGCGACCTCGGAGACAGGGGGATTGGTGTTACGCAGTATTTT.

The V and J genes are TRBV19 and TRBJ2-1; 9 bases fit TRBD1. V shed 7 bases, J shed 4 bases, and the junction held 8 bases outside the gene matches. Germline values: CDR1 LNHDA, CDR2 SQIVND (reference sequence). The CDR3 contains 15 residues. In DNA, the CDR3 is TGTGCCAGTAAAACAGGGGGCCCTCCTTACAATGAGCAGTTCTTC. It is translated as CASKTGGPPYNEQFF.